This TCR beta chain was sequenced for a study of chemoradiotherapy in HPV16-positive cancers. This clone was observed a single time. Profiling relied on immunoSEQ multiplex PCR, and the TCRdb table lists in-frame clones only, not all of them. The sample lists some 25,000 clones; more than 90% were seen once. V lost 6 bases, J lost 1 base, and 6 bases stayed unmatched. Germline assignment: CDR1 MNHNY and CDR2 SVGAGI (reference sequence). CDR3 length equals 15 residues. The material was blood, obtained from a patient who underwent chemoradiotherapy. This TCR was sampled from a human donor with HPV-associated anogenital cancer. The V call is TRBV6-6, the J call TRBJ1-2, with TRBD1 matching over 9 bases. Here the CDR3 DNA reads TGTGCCAGCAGCAGGGGACAGGGCCTTAACTATGGCTACACCTTC. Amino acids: CASSRGQGLNYGYTF.